In this sample, the clone carrying this TCR beta chain turned up many times. Cohorts were determined from participant-reported clinical history. Among Cohort 3 donors, those recovered had two negative PCRs, clearance, or symptom resolution. Per the original methods: Amplification from reference gene primers served as the basis for estimated nucleated cell counts. Profiled with immunoSEQ multiplex PCR; TCRdb holds only in-frame clones, not every one. V, J and clone size are taken as reported in that table, and D and trimming were inferred from the DNA itself. The table records around 260,000 clones, approximately 83% of them present only once. The data are from a study of blood T cell repertoires in COVID-19. The wider study: The cDNA or gDNA used as material had been derived from T cells, B-cell-depleted T cells, or PBMCs.

CDR1 is MNHEY, CDR2 SMNVEV, per germline (reference sequence). Trimming removed 6 bases from V and 5 bases from J; junction bases left unmatched: 10. The CDR3 consists of 14 residues. Sequenced: PBMCs or T cells enriched from blood (not recorded which). This TCR came from a woman aged 25 to 39 who had recovered from COVID-19. This chain connects TRBV27 to TRBJ2-7; 7 positions agree with TRBD1. The CDR3, as DNA: TGTGCCAGCAGCCCAGGGGGTTGGTCCGACGAGCAGTACTTC. Translated, it gives CASSPGGWSDEQYF.